The clone carrying this TCR beta chain occurred many times. The antigen is unknown. The time point is: pre-sensitization, week 0. Regarding treatment: therapeutic diphenylcyclopropenone sensitization with weekly scalp DPC. The study extracted total RNA from unfractionated whole blood. These data originate in a study of human T cells and chemical hapten exposure. For the study at large: Slight differences in pooled library volume were the main source of varying TCR yields across samples. The study, taken as a whole, reports: Counts of TCRs above 1 in 1000 frequency stayed unchanged with DPC sensitization.

Single cDNA molecules in the library carried unique molecular identifiers attached during preparation. TCRdb itself ran the RACE reads through MiXCR, one entry per CDR3 protein. The profile shows 240,000 or so distinct CDR3 sequences, roughly 8.9% of them singletons. Per the germline V gene, CDR1 is MDHEN and CDR2 is SYDVKM. This CDR3 contains 15 residues. V was trimmed by 5 bases and J by 0 bases, leaving 13 bases between them. The rearrangement uses TRBV28 and TRBJ1-1; tentative D call: TRBD1 (5 bases). The sequence came from a woman aged 40 to 50 with alopecia areata. Some clones in this sample may be carry-over from other donors' samples. The specimen was whole blood, collected in connection with sensitization to the hapten diphenylcyclopropenone (DPC). The CDR3 spells CASSLRQSMNTEAFF. CDR3 bases: TGTGCCAGCAGTCTACGACAGTCCATGAACACTGAAGCTTTCTTT.